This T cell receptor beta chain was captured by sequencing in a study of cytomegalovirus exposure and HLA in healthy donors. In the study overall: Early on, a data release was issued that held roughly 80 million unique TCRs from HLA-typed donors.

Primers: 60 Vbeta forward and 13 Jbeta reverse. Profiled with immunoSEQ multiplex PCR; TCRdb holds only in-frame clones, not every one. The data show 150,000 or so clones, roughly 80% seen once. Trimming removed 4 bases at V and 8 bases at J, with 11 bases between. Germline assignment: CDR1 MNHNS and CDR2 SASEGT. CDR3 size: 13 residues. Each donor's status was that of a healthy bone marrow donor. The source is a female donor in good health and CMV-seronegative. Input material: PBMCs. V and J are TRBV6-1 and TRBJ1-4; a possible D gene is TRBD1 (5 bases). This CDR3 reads CASSVSDSEKLFF. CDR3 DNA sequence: TGTGCCAGCAGTGTCAGTGACAGCGAAAAACTGTTTTTT.